The rows below give T cell receptor beta chains drawn from one sample of a study of blood T cell repertoires in COVID-19. Sequenced by immunoSEQ multiplex PCR; TCRdb stores in-frame clones only, minus some. This sample has about 83,000 clones, with around 90% found just once. The sequencing input was peripheral blood. The receptors come from a woman aged 45-59 years with active or convalescent COVID-19. CDR3s include the opening cysteine and the closing phenylalanine or tryptophan. D genes are given only for firm matches. Clone size is stated in some rows and not others, as once, few, many or a class when expanded.

CDR3nt: TGTGCCAGCAGTGACTCTGGCAGGTTGGGCTACACCTTC
CDR3aa: CASSDSGRLGYTF
v_gene: TRBV6-4
abundance: .
j_gene: TRBJ1-2
d_gene: .

CDR3nt: TGTGCCAGCAGCCCCCGAGATCCAGGGATCTCTGGAAACACCATATATTTT
CDR3aa: CASSPRDPGISGNTIYF
v_gene: TRBV7-9
abundance: .
j_gene: TRBJ1-3
d_gene: .

CDR3nt: TGTGCCAGCCGGGTCGGGGTGGCTGGGGCCAACGTCCTGACTTTC
CDR3aa: CASRVGVAGANVLTF
v_gene: TRBV7-3
abundance: .
j_gene: TRBJ2-6
d_gene: .

CDR3nt: TGTGCCAGCAACAGACAGGGTGGGCCCTACGAGCAGTACTTC
CDR3aa: CASNRQGGPYEQYF
v_gene: TRBV6-5
abundance: .
j_gene: TRBJ2-7
d_gene: TRBD1

CDR3nt: TGTGCCAGCAGCCTCCAGGGCAGTGGGCATTCACCCCTCCACTTT
CDR3aa: CASSLQGSGHSPLHF
v_gene: TRBV6-6
abundance: .
j_gene: TRBJ1-6
d_gene: .

CDR3nt: TGTGCCAGCAAGCAGGGTGGTATTGGCTACACCTTC
CDR3aa: CASKQGGIGYTF
v_gene: TRBV2
abundance: once
j_gene: TRBJ1-2
d_gene: .

CDR3nt: TGTGCCAGCAGTATATTAACTAACTATGGCTACACCTTC
CDR3aa: CASSILTNYGYTF
v_gene: TRBV12-3/TRBV12-4
abundance: few
j_gene: TRBJ1-2
d_gene: .

CDR3nt: TGTGCCAGCAGTTTCCGTGACTATGGCTACACCTTC
CDR3aa: CASSFRDYGYTF
v_gene: TRBV12-3/TRBV12-4
abundance: .
j_gene: TRBJ1-2
d_gene: .

CDR3nt: TGTGCTAGCAGCCAGAGACTAGCGGAGAGAGAGACCCAGTACTTC
CDR3aa: CASSQRLAERETQYF
v_gene: TRBV7-7
abundance: .
j_gene: TRBJ2-5
d_gene: TRBD2

CDR3nt: TGTGCCAGCAGCCTGAGGGGGTTTATGAACACTGAAGCTTTCTTT
CDR3aa: CASSLRGFMNTEAFF
v_gene: TRBV7-2
abundance: .
j_gene: TRBJ1-1
d_gene: .

CDR3nt: TGTGCCAGCAGCGTAGAGGGGACAGGGGCTACCTACGAGCAGTACTTC
CDR3aa: CASSVEGTGATYEQYF
v_gene: TRBV9
abundance: .
j_gene: TRBJ2-7
d_gene: TRBD1

CDR3nt: TGTGCCAGCAGCGTATCCTCAGGGGTTGGCTATGGCTACACCTTC
CDR3aa: CASSVSSGVGYGYTF
v_gene: TRBV9
abundance: .
j_gene: TRBJ1-2
d_gene: .

CDR3nt: TGTGCCACCAGTGACACCATTCAGGGTGTAAGCACAGATACGCAGTATTTT
CDR3aa: CATSDTIQGVSTDTQYF
v_gene: TRBV24-1
abundance: once
j_gene: TRBJ2-3
d_gene: .

CDR3nt: TGTGCCAGCAGTTACTCGAGAGGGGGCTCCTACGAGCAGTACTTC
CDR3aa: CASSYSRGGSYEQYF
v_gene: TRBV6-6
abundance: .
j_gene: TRBJ2-7
d_gene: .

CDR3nt: TGTGCCAGCAGCCCGGGACTCAGCACAGATACGCAGTATTTT
CDR3aa: CASSPGLSTDTQYF
v_gene: TRBV5-8
abundance: .
j_gene: TRBJ2-3
d_gene: .

CDR3nt: TGTGCCAGCAGCCAAGGGGGATGGGGGGGTTACCAAGAGACCCAGTACTTC
CDR3aa: CASSQGGWGGYQETQYF
v_gene: TRBV3-1/TRBV3-2
abundance: .
j_gene: TRBJ2-5
d_gene: TRBD2

CDR3nt: TGTGCCAGCAGCCCGATCGCGGGACAGGACAAGGAATCTTTCTTT
CDR3aa: CASSPIAGQDKESFF
v_gene: TRBV7-2
abundance: once
j_gene: TRBJ1-1
d_gene: TRBD1

CDR3nt: TGTGCCAGCAGCCAAGAAACGGCTAACTATGGCTACACCTTC
CDR3aa: CASSQETANYGYTF
v_gene: TRBV4-2
abundance: .
j_gene: TRBJ1-2
d_gene: .

CDR3nt: TGTGCCAGCAGCCTCCCTGGGGGGGCCTACGAGCAGTACTTC
CDR3aa: CASSLPGGAYEQYF
v_gene: TRBV7-9
abundance: .
j_gene: TRBJ2-7
d_gene: TRBD2

CDR3nt: TGTGCCAGCAGCTTGGGGAGCGGGTTTTCCGACGGGGAGCTGTTTTTT
CDR3aa: CASSLGSGFSDGELFF
v_gene: TRBV5-4
abundance: .
j_gene: TRBJ2-2
d_gene: .

CDR3nt: TGTGCCAGTACCCCTTCTGCGGGGGGTCCTGCCTACGAGCAGTACTTC
CDR3aa: CASTPSAGGPAYEQYF
v_gene: TRBV19
abundance: .
j_gene: TRBJ2-7
d_gene: TRBD2

CDR3nt: TGTGCCAGCAGCTTGGGGAGGTCTAGCGGGGCTCGAGGGAATGAGCAGTTCTTC
CDR3aa: CASSLGRSSGARGNEQFF
v_gene: TRBV11-2
abundance: .
j_gene: TRBJ2-1
d_gene: TRBD2

CDR3nt: TGTGCTAGTGGTTTGTTTAAGGACAGGTTGGGGTACGAGCAGTACTTC
CDR3aa: CASGLFKDRLGYEQYF
v_gene: TRBV12-5
abundance: .
j_gene: TRBJ2-7
d_gene: TRBD1

CDR3nt: TGTGCCAGCAGTTTCCCGGGACAGGGTTTACAGCCCCAGCATTTT
CDR3aa: CASSFPGQGLQPQHF
v_gene: TRBV6-2/TRBV6-3
abundance: once
j_gene: TRBJ1-5
d_gene: TRBD1

CDR3nt: TGCGCCAGCAGTGAGCGGGGGACTAGCGGGGGTTGCCAAGAGACCCAGTACTTC
CDR3aa: CASSERGTSGGCQETQYF
v_gene: TRBV10-1
abundance: .
j_gene: TRBJ2-5
d_gene: TRBD2

CDR3nt: TGTGCCAGCAGCTTAGCGTGGGGGGGCCAATATACGCAGTATTTT
CDR3aa: CASSLAWGGQYTQYF
v_gene: TRBV7-2
abundance: .
j_gene: TRBJ2-3
d_gene: .

CDR3nt: TGTGCCAGCAGTTTAAGGCAGACCCACGGGTCACCCCTCCACTTT
CDR3aa: CASSLRQTHGSPLHF
v_gene: TRBV6-2/TRBV6-3
abundance: .
j_gene: TRBJ1-6
d_gene: .

CDR3nt: TGCAGCGTTCGGGACAGGGTGAACACCGGGGAGCTGTTTTTT
CDR3aa: CSVRDRVNTGELFF
v_gene: TRBV29-1
abundance: .
j_gene: TRBJ2-2
d_gene: TRBD1

CDR3nt: TGTGCCTGGAGTTCAGGACAGGGGGCCGAGACCCAGTACTTC
CDR3aa: CAWSSGQGAETQYF
v_gene: TRBV30
abundance: .
j_gene: TRBJ2-5
d_gene: TRBD1

CDR3nt: TGTGCCAGCAGCCAAGATATCGACACCATATATTTT
CDR3aa: CASSQDIDTIYF
v_gene: TRBV3-1/TRBV3-2
abundance: .
j_gene: TRBJ1-3
d_gene: .

CDR3nt: TGTGCCAGCAGCCACCCCGGGACACAGCAAGGAAACACCATATATTTT
CDR3aa: CASSHPGTQQGNTIYF
v_gene: TRBV4-2
abundance: .
j_gene: TRBJ1-3
d_gene: .

CDR3nt: TGTGCCTGGAGTTCTGGACAGGGCAATCAGCCCCAGCATTTT
CDR3aa: CAWSSGQGNQPQHF
v_gene: TRBV30
abundance: .
j_gene: TRBJ1-5
d_gene: TRBD1

CDR3nt: TGTGCCAGCAGTGAAACAGGGGTCAACATTCAGTACTTC
CDR3aa: CASSETGVNIQYF
v_gene: TRBV2
abundance: .
j_gene: TRBJ2-4
d_gene: TRBD1

CDR3nt: TGTGCCAGCAGTTACTCGGTGACAGCTTTCAATCAGCCCCAGCATTTT
CDR3aa: CASSYSVTAFNQPQHF
v_gene: TRBV6-2/TRBV6-3
abundance: .
j_gene: TRBJ1-5
d_gene: .

CDR3nt: TGTGCCAGCCGACGGGGGGGTTTGATATATGAAAAACTGTTTTTT
CDR3aa: CASRRGGLIYEKLFF
v_gene: TRBV6-5
abundance: .
j_gene: TRBJ1-4
d_gene: .

CDR3nt: TGTGCCAGCAGCGAGCCAGGACAGCTAGAGACCCAGTACTTC
CDR3aa: CASSEPGQLETQYF
v_gene: TRBV5-4
abundance: .
j_gene: TRBJ2-5
d_gene: .

CDR3nt: TGCGCCAGCAGCTTAAACAGGGCAGAGGATGAGCAGTTCTTC
CDR3aa: CASSLNRAEDEQFF
v_gene: TRBV5-1
abundance: .
j_gene: TRBJ2-1
d_gene: .

CDR3nt: TGTGCCAGTTCACAGGGGCTCGAGTATGGCTACACCTTC
CDR3aa: CASSQGLEYGYTF
v_gene: TRBV19
abundance: .
j_gene: TRBJ1-2
d_gene: TRBD1

CDR3nt: TGTGCCAGCAGCCAAGTAGCGGGGGGGACCAACACCGGGGAGCTGTTTTTT
CDR3aa: CASSQVAGGTNTGELFF
v_gene: TRBV4-2
abundance: .
j_gene: TRBJ2-2
d_gene: TRBD2

CDR3nt: TGCGCCAGCAGCTTAGGGACTAGCTCCTACAATGAGCAGTTCTTC
CDR3aa: CASSLGTSSYNEQFF
v_gene: TRBV5-1
abundance: once
j_gene: TRBJ2-1
d_gene: TRBD2

CDR3nt: TGTGCCAGCAGTGACCCAGGGGTTAAAGGCTACACCTTC
CDR3aa: CASSDPGVKGYTF
v_gene: TRBV6-1
abundance: .
j_gene: TRBJ1-2
d_gene: .